This passage covers 27 T cell receptor beta chains from one sample sequenced in a study of glioma-infiltrating T cells. TCR alpha and beta CDR3 regions were amplified from RNA using iRepertoire nested multiplex PCR. TCRdb passed the multiplex PCR reads through MiXCR, listing each CDR3 protein once. Found here are approximately 120,000 distinct CDR3 sequences, less than 30% of them singletons; the top ten hold roughly a third. The specimen sequenced was glioma tissue, nonneoplastic brain tissue, or PBMCs (not recorded which). The origin of the receptors is a human donor with low-grade glioma or glioblastoma, undergoing nonglioma brain surgery, or in good health (not recorded which).

Many counts were recorded for this clonotype. The chain joins TRBV18 to TRBJ1-1, with 10 positions matching TRBD1. V lost 3 bases to trimming and J lost 7 bases; unmatched junction nucleotides: 8. Germline values: CDR1 KGHSH, CDR2 LQKENI. The CDR3 runs to 15 residues. CDR3: CASSPGTGVNGEAFF. CDR3 DNA: TGTGCCAGCTCACCCGGGACAGGGGTCAATGGTGAAGCTTTCTTT.

This clonotype has at least ten counts. The V and J genes are TRBV6-2 or TRBV6-3 and TRBJ2-7; 7 bases line up with TRBD1. Per the germline V gene, CDR1 is MNHEY and CDR2 is SVGEGT. Trimming cost V 6 bases and J 2 bases; bases outside gene matches: 10. The CDR3 extends over 15 amino acids. The CDR3 coding sequence is TGTGCCAGCAGCCCCCAGGACAGGAAAACCTACGAGCAGTACTTC. Protein sequence: CASSPQDRKTYEQYF.

This clonotype has only a few counts. The chain combines TRBV19 with TRBJ1-5, with D perhaps TRBD1 (5 bases). Trimming pared 5 bases from V and 7 bases from J, leaving 12 bases between. This CDR3 contains 13 residues. Germline values: CDR1 LNHDA, CDR2 SQIVND (reference sequence). The CDR3 is CASSQQGRQPQHF. CDR3 DNA: TGTGCCAGTAGTCAGCAGGGTCGGCAGCCCCAGCATTTT.

For this clonotype: A much larger clone lies a single base off, so this may be a read error. The V call is TRBV9, the J call TRBJ1-2; 7 bases align to TRBD1. Per germline, CDR1 SGDLS and CDR2 YYNGEE. CDR3 length: 12 amino acids. CDR3 nucleotide sequence: TGTGCCAGCAGGCAGGGGGTGGATGGCCACACCTTC. Its translation: CASRQGVDGHTF. Full variable domain (missing parts from reference TRBV9 and TRBJ1-2): DSGVTQTPKHLITATGQRVTLRCSPRSGDLSVYWYQQSLDQGLQFLIQYYNGEERAKGNILERFSAQQFPDLHSELNLSSLELGDSALYFCASRQGVDGHTFGSGTRLTVV.

This clonotype was detected many times. The V and J genes are TRBV4-1 and TRBJ2-5, with TRBD2 matching over 7 bases. Per germline, CDR1 MGHRA and CDR2 YSYEKL. Trimming at V came to 4 bases and at J to 0 bases, leaving 8 bases not matched to a gene. The CDR3 loop spans 16 amino acids. The CDR3 DNA follows: TGCGCCAGCAGCCCGATGCTAGCGGTGTACCAAGAGACCCAGTACTTC. It is translated as CASSPMLAVYQETQYF.

This clonotype was counted at least ten times. The chain uses TRBV6-2 or TRBV6-3 and TRBJ2-3, with D perhaps given as TRBD1 or TRBD2 (6 bases each). The CDR3 has 15 amino acids. Germline V gene lookup returns CDR1 MNHEY and CDR2 SVGEGT. V was pared by 2 bases and J by 3 bases, with 12 bases between. CDR3 loop: CASSYGGGTTDTQYF. DNA of the CDR3: TGTGCCAGCAGTTACGGCGGCGGGACAACAGATACGCAGTATTTT.

As for this clonotype: Possible read error: a much larger clone is one base away. The chain joins TRBV2 to TRBJ1-1; unclear D gene. The CDR3 runs 9 residues. Germline CDR1 is SNHLY and CDR2 is FYNNEI. V was pared by 8 bases and J by 8 bases, with 6 bases between. The CDR3 sequence is CASGIEAFF. DNA of the CDR3: TGTGCCAGCGGGATAGAAGCTTTCTTT. Based on the CDR3 plus reference TRBV2 and TRBJ1-1, the full variable domain is EPEVTQTPSHQVTQMGQEVILRCVPISNHLYFYWYRQILGQKVEFLVSFYNNEISEKSEIFDDQFSVERPDGSNFTLKIRSTKLEDSAMYFCASGIEAFFGQGTRLTVV.

This clonotype was seen repeatedly, ten times or more. The V call is TRBV6-5, the J call TRBJ2-3, with 7 nucleotides matching TRBD2. The V segment lost 2 bases and the J segment 5 bases; nucleotides outside the gene matches: 7. In germline, CDR1 is MNHEY, CDR2 SVGAGI. This CDR3 has 15 residues. This CDR3 is CASSYPREREDTQYF. CDR3 nucleotide sequence: TGTGCCAGCAGTTACCCGCGGGAGCGGGAAGATACGCAGTATTTT.

By sample share, this clonotype is medium-sized. The chain carries TRBV6-1 and TRBJ1-6, with 7 bases lining up with TRBD1. The length of the CDR3 is 16 residues. Germline V gene sequence: CDR1 MNHNS, CDR2 SASEGT. V shed 8 bases, J shed 10 bases, and the junction held 17 bases outside the gene matches. CDR3 bases: TGTGCCAGCTCATTAGGGGGCCAGCGGAACGGGTCACCCCTCCACTTT. This sequence encodes CASSLGGQRNGSPLHF.

This clonotype appeared many times. The rearrangement links TRBV15 to TRBJ1-4, with D perhaps matching TRBD1 (6 bases). CDR3 length equals 15 residues. V was cut by 0 bases and J by 6 bases, with 11 bases left in between. Germline loops: CDR1 LNHNV, CDR2 YYDKDF (reference sequence). The CDR3 DNA reads as TGTGCCACCAGCAGAGAGGGTGCAGGGGATGAAAAACTGTTTTTT. It translates to CATSREGAGDEKLFF.

This clonotype was picked up one time. The junction does not match germline at one end; this may be a read error. The rearrangement joins TRBV6-2 or TRBV6-3 to TRBJ1-2; perhaps TRBD1 as D (6 bases). The CDR3 spans 15 residues. CDR1 MNHEY and CDR2 SVGEGT come from the germline V gene. This CDR3 reads CASSWRGNRVYGYTF. CDR3 sequence (DNA): TGTGCCAGCAGTTGGAGGGGCAACAGGGTCTATGGTTACACCTTC.

This clonotype was counted many times. The chain combines TRBV7-9 with TRBJ1-1; D remains unclear. This CDR3 has 14 residues. Germline V lookup: CDR1 SEHNR, CDR2 FQNEAQ (reference sequence). Trimming left V 3 bases short and J 5 bases short, with 13 bases between. CDR3: CASSLSSGGTEAFF. The DNA of the CDR3 is TGTGCCAGCAGCTTGAGTTCTGGAGGAACTGAAGCTTTCTTT.

This clonotype was seen ten or more times. The chain links TRBV6-2 or TRBV6-3 to TRBJ2-1; TRBD1 aligns across 8 bases. The germline V gene encodes CDR1 MNHEY and CDR2 SVGEGT. This CDR3 contains 15 residues. V gave up 7 bases and J gave up 6 bases; unmatched junction bases: 11. The CDR3 bases are TGTGCCAGCAACTTGATTGCGACAGGGGTCAATGAGCAGTTCTTC. Encoded protein: CASNLIATGVNEQFF.

V is TRBV18 and J is TRBJ2-7; D may be TRBD1 or TRBD2 (5 bases each). V lost 2 bases to trimming and J lost 2 bases, with 19 bases between them. Germline CDR1 and CDR2: KGHSH and LQKENI. The CDR3 sequence is 17 residues long. This CDR3 reads CASSPDVYGIGAYEQYF. As DNA, the CDR3 is TGTGCCAGCTCACCAGATGTATACGGGATAGGGGCCTACGAGCAGTACTTC.

This clonotype was seen at least ten times. This chain uses TRBV19 with TRBJ1-5, with unresolved D. Per germline, CDR1 LNHDA and CDR2 SQIVND (reference sequence). This CDR3 has 13 residues. Trimming removed 7 bases from V and 5 bases from J, with 12 bases in between. The CDR3 sequence: CASKGANHQPQHF. The CDR3, as DNA: TGTGCCAGTAAGGGCGCAAATCATCAGCCCCAGCATTTT.

This clonotype has a count of ten or more. V and J are TRBV6-2 or TRBV6-3 and TRBJ2-7; tentative D call: TRBD1 (5 bases). The germline V gene encodes CDR1 MNHEY and CDR2 SVGEGT. Trimming cost V 0 bases and J 1 base, with 10 bases left between them. CDR3 length: 15 amino acids. The CDR3 DNA follows: TGTGCCAGCAGTTACTCGAAAGGGGCGTCCTACGAGCAGTACTTC. Translation gives CASSYSKGASYEQYF.

Concerning this clonotype itself: A read error may be the cause here, since a much bigger clone is one base away. V gene TRBV24-1 combines with J gene TRBJ2-3, with D hard to call. There are 13 residues in the CDR3. Germline V CDR1 and CDR2: KGHDR, SFDVKD. The CDR3 region is CATSDLVEDMQYF. The DNA of the CDR3 is TGTGCCACCAGTGATCTAGTAGAAGATATGCAGTATTTT.

The V gene is TRBV19, the J gene TRBJ1-1, with a weak D call TRBD1 (5 bases). V dropped 4 bases and J dropped 5 bases, with 17 bases sitting between them. CDR1 is LNHDA and CDR2 is SQIVND in the germline V gene (reference sequence). The CDR3 is 15 amino acids. Here the CDR3 DNA reads TGTGCCAGTAGTAGGGTTTTGGGGGGTCGGACTGAAGCTTTCTTT. Amino acid sequence: CASSRVLGGRTEAFF.

V usage is TRBV14 and J usage is TRBJ1-6; D is undetermined. Trimming cost V 0 bases and J 6 bases, with 12 bases left between them. Germline V lookup: CDR1 SGHDN, CDR2 FVKESK. The CDR3 runs to 16 residues. The CDR3 loop is CASSQDIGRINSPLHF. For the CDR3, the DNA is TGTGCCAGCAGCCAAGATATAGGACGGATTAATTCACCCCTCCACTTT. The full variable domain, rest sourced from reference TRBV14 and TRBJ1-6, is EAGVTQFPSHSVIEKGQTVTLRCDPISGHDNLYWYRRVMGKEIKFLLHFVKESKQDESGMPNNRFLAERTGGTYSTLKVQPAELEDSGVYFCASSQDIGRINSPLHFGNGTRLTVT.

The V call is TRBV5-6, the J call TRBJ2-5; D is uncertain. This CDR3 has 16 residues. Trimming took off 4 bases at V and 2 bases at J, with 18 bases between the two ends. Germline CDR1 and CDR2: SGHDT and YYEEEE. The CDR3 nucleotides are TGTGCCAGCAGCGACCTGGGCGGCAGGCTACAAGAGACCCAGTACTTC. Translation: CASSDLGGRLQETQYF.

A remark on this clonotype: As the CDR3 is not closed by the conserved phenylalanine or tryptophan, this likely results from a read error. The rearrangement uses TRBV7-3 and TRBJ1-1; tentatively, D is TRBD1 (5 bases). This CDR3 contains 15 residues. Deletions cut 6 bases from V and 4 bases from J, with 18 bases between. The germline V gene encodes CDR1 SGHTA and CDR2 FQGTGA. This CDR3 reads CASRPDRQGTTEAFL. CDR3 DNA: TGTGCCAGCAGGCCTGACAGACAAGGAACCACTGAAGCTTTCCTT.

This clonotype was recorded many times. CDR3 DNA sequence: TGCGCCAGCACCCCCCGTGCGGGAGGCTACGAGCAGTACTTC. Its translation is CASTPRAGGYEQYF. The J gene is TRBJ2-7, the V gene TRBV4-1; 8 positions agree with TRBD2. In germline, CDR1 is MGHRA, CDR2 YSYEKL. V trimming: 7 bases; J trimming: 3 bases; junction bases outside the gene matches: 8. The CDR3 covers 14 residues.

As for this clonotype: A much larger clone sits a single nucleotide away, making a read error possible. The chain uses TRBV5-1 and TRBJ1-2; D is perhaps TRBD1 (5 bases). This CDR3 has 13 amino acids. CDR1 is SGHRS and CDR2 is YFSETQ in the germline V gene. V was pared by 4 bases and J by 4 bases, with 11 bases between. CDR3 bases: TGCGCCAGCAGCGGGGCGTCTCCCTATGGCTACACCTTC. It codes for CASSGASPYGYTF.

The chain recombines TRBV12-3 or TRBV12-4 with TRBJ2-1; 13 positions match TRBD2. V was clipped by 7 bases and J by 9 bases; unmatched bases: 6. The CDR3 loop spans 14 amino acids. The CDR3 reads CASKIGLAGVEQFF. Here the CDR3 DNA reads TGTGCCAGCAAAATTGGACTAGCGGGAGTTGAGCAGTTCTTC.

This clonotype was detected ten times or more. V is TRBV29-1 and J is TRBJ2-3; TRBD1 matches at 7 bases. Germline V gene sequence: CDR1 SQVTM, CDR2 ANQGSEA. Trimming cost V 3 bases and J 1 base; bases outside gene matches: 1. The length of the CDR3 is 13 residues. The CDR3: CSVDDRGTDTQYF. The CDR3 DNA follows: TGCAGCGTTGACGACAGGGGCACAGATACGCAGTATTTT.

A remark on this clonotype: One base away lies a much larger clone, so this may be a sequencing read error. This chain connects TRBV5-8 to TRBJ2-1, with 7 nucleotides matching TRBD1. Looked up from germline, CDR1 is SGHTS and CDR2 is YDEGEE. This CDR3 has 16 amino acids. The ends lost 0 bases at V and 13 bases at J; junction bases unmatched: 16. The CDR3 spells CASSLGPTGKQETQFF. The CDR3 DNA reads as TGTGCCAGCAGCTTGGGCCCGACAGGGAAGCAAGAGACCCAGTTCTTC.

This clonotype was found many times. The chain employs TRBV20-1 and TRBJ2-1; TRBD2 is a possible D gene (6 bases). Trimming pared 5 bases from V and 4 bases from J, leaving 18 bases between. The length of the CDR3 is 15 residues. The germline V gene has CDR1 DFQATT and CDR2 SNEGSKA (reference sequence). The CDR3 DNA is TGCAGTGCTCCGCCCCGAGTAGCGGATTACAATGAGCAGTTCTTC. Translation: CSAPPRVADYNEQFF.